This TCR beta chain was observed in a study of neurological immune-mediated disorders. Study conclusions and caveats: Phylogenetic grouping assigned the repertoires of 18 of 34 multiple sclerosis patients to a single cluster of related CDR3 sequences. This cluster may be a repertoire-level signature.

This clonotype came up many times. The antigen remains undetermined. From the 5' RACE reads, TCRdb called clonotypes with MiXCR, one entry per CDR3 protein. The data hold around 70,000 distinct CDR3 sequences, with about 5.1% observed a single time. Source material: PBMCs. The sequence was obtained from a woman in her 70s with multiple sclerosis.

The CDR3 loop reads CASSWTSFAFGMSSYEQYF. CDR3 in DNA: TGTGCCAGCAGTTGGACTAGTTTCGCCTTTGGGATGAGCTCCTACGAGCAGTACTTC. The chain links TRBV27 to TRBJ2-7; 7 positions match TRBD2. CDR1 is MNHEY, CDR2 SMNVEV, per germline (reference sequence). V gave up 4 bases and J gave up 0 bases; unmatched junction bases: 18. The CDR3 sequence is 19 residues long.